This is a list of T cell receptor beta chains from one sample in a study of early T cells in non-severe SARS-CoV-2 infection. TCRdb fed the 5' RACE reads into MiXCR, producing one record per CDR3 protein. The repertoire holds roughly 100,000 distinct CDR3 sequences, roughly 13% seen once, with 5% to 8% in the top ten. The sequencing input was whole blood. These receptors were collected from an adult who was a healthcare worker with PCR-confirmed SARS-CoV-2 infection or an uninfected control (not recorded which). Each CDR3 is given with its conserved first and last residue. A D gene is named only where the DNA matches it firmly. Some rows mark clone size as missing; the rest say once, few, many or name a class of expanded clone.

v_call,d_call,clone_size,j_call,cdr3_aa,cdr3_nt
TRBV6-2/TRBV6-3,TRBD2,.,TRBJ2-2,CASSLTSGTGELFF,TGTGCCAGCAGTTTGACTAGCGGCACCGGGGAGCTGTTTTTT
TRBV2,.,many,TRBJ2-2,CASKRENTGELFF,TGTGCCAGCAAGAGGGAGAACACCGGGGAGCTGTTTTTT
TRBV9,.,.,TRBJ1-1,CASSVDGRRNTEAFF,TGTGCCAGCAGCGTAGACGGCAGGAGGAACACTGAAGCTTTCTTT
TRBV28,TRBD1,many,TRBJ1-1,CASSATAMTGREIRTEAFF,TGTGCCAGCAGTGCTACGGCTATGACAGGGAGGGAAATTAGGACTGAAGCTTTCTTT
TRBV24-1,.,few,TRBJ2-1,CATSDFYPSSPSHEQFF,TGTGCCACCAGTGATTTCTACCCGAGTTCTCCTTCTCATGAGCAGTTCTTC
TRBV7-6,.,.,TRBJ2-2,CASSLRSATANTGELFF,TGTGCCAGCAGCTTGCGCAGCGCGACCGCGAACACCGGGGAGCTGTTTTTT
TRBV18,.,many,TRBJ2-7,CASSPSSARADEQYF,TGTGCCAGCTCACCTTCCTCGGCACGGGCGGACGAGCAGTACTTC
TRBV7-9,.,.,TRBJ1-2,CASSVAGHWMGLYGYTF,TGTGCCAGCAGCGTCGCGGGACACTGGATGGGTCTCTATGGCTACACCTTC
TRBV12-3/TRBV12-4,.,many,TRBJ1-5,CASSLGGLGPQHF,TGTGCCAGCAGTTTGGGGGGGCTAGGGCCCCAGCATTTT
TRBV29-1,.,.,TRBJ1-1,CSAWDVAEAFF,TGCAGCGCATGGGACGTGGCTGAAGCTTTCTTT
TRBV28,.,.,TRBJ1-1,CASSREVGTEAFF,TGTGCCAGCAGTCGGGAAGTTGGCACTGAAGCTTTCTTT
TRBV15,.,few,TRBJ2-7,CATSIRTNGEQYF,TGTGCCACCAGCATCCGTACGAATGGAGAGCAGTACTTC
TRBV7-9,.,.,TRBJ2-1,CASSITQGNEQFF,TGTGCCAGCAGCATAACTCAGGGAAATGAGCAGTTCTTC
TRBV11-3,TRBD2,many,TRBJ2-1,CASSLGTIAGEDEQFF,TGTGCCAGCAGCTTGGGCACCATAGCGGGAGAGGATGAGCAGTTCTTC
TRBV7-9,TRBD1,few,TRBJ2-7,CASSPGQYYEQYF,TGTGCCAGCAGCCCGGGACAGTACTACGAGCAGTACTTC
TRBV3-1,TRBD2,few,TRBJ2-5,CASSPTTLAGDTETQYF,TGTGCCAGCAGCCCAACAACTTTAGCGGGAGATACGGAGACCCAGTACTTC
TRBV6-2/TRBV6-3,TRBD2,few,TRBJ2-5,CASSSPSGRATETQYF,TGTGCCAGCAGCTCTCCGAGCGGGAGGGCCACAGAGACCCAGTACTTC
TRBV11-2,TRBD1,few,TRBJ1-1,CASSLGTGVTEAFF,TGTGCCAGCAGCTTAGGGACAGGGGTCACTGAAGCTTTCTTT
TRBV6-2/TRBV6-3,TRBD2,.,TRBJ2-7,CASSTSGRADEQYF,TGTGCCAGCAGCACTAGCGGGAGGGCCGACGAGCAGTACTTC
TRBV29-1,.,.,TRBJ2-7,CSVEEAYEQYF,TGCAGCGTGGAGGAAGCCTACGAGCAGTACTTC
TRBV18,.,few,TRBJ2-3,CASSPQQGTDTQYF,TGTGCCAGCTCACCACAACAGGGCACAGATACGCAGTATTTT
TRBV7-8,TRBD2,.,TRBJ2-3,CASSRDTGGQADTQYF,TGTGCCAGCAGCCGAGATACGGGAGGGCAGGCAGATACGCAGTATTTT
TRBV28,.,.,TRBJ1-2,CASSLLGDQYGYTF,TGTGCCAGCAGTTTATTAGGGGATCAGTATGGCTACACCTTC
TRBV7-9,.,many,TRBJ1-3,CASSLSWDTIYF,TGTGCCAGCAGCTTATCGTGGGACACCATATATTTT
TRBV12-3/TRBV12-4,.,many,TRBJ2-5,CASSLGGGAETQYF,TGTGCCAGCAGTTTAGGCGGGGGCGCAGAGACCCAGTACTTC
TRBV28,.,.,TRBJ1-5,CASSFTGGGNQPQHF,TGTGCCAGCAGTTTTACGGGGGGCGGGAATCAGCCCCAGCATTTT
TRBV28,.,.,TRBJ1-5,CASSQPADGYQPQHF,TGTGCCAGCAGCCAACCGGCGGATGGATATCAGCCCCAGCATTTT
TRBV5-1,TRBD1,many,TRBJ2-7,CASSTTGDISYEQYF,TGCGCCAGCAGCACAACAGGGGACATCTCCTACGAGCAGTACTTC
TRBV12-3/TRBV12-4,.,few,TRBJ2-1,CASTTSWGSSYNEQFF,TGTGCCAGCACCACTAGCTGGGGAAGCTCCTACAATGAGCAGTTCTTC
TRBV20-1,TRBD1,.,TRBJ1-2,CSAKPRDRDYGYTF,TGCAGTGCAAAACCGCGGGACAGGGACTATGGCTACACCTTC
TRBV20-1,.,few,TRBJ1-1,CSASDRAERRQGEAFF,TGCAGTGCTAGTGACCGGGCCGAACGTCGACAAGGTGAAGCTTTCTTT
TRBV2,.,.,TRBJ2-4,CASNEADIQYF,TGTGCCAGCAACGAGGCGGACATTCAGTACTTC
TRBV19,.,few,TRBJ2-1,CASSTPRIFYNEQFF,TGTGCCAGTAGTACGCCCCGGATCTTCTACAATGAGCAGTTCTTC